This is a list of T cell receptor beta chains from one sample in a study of vaccination and CD4 T cells after COVID-19. No antigens are known for them. TCRdb called the PCR reads again in MiXCR, with one record for every CDR3 protein. The repertoire consists of about 8,800 distinct CDR3 sequences, with 60% occurring once and the leading ten covering roughly 15%. This material consisted of cultured CD4+ T cells from blood, taken after SARS-CoV-2 vaccination. All receptors derive from a human donor with COVID-19. Both conserved end residues are part of each CDR3. The order of the fields is V gene, D gene, clone size, J gene, CDR3 protein, CDR3 DNA. D genes are given only for firm matches. Clone size appears in some rows only: once, few, many, or a class for an expanded clone.

>TRBV20-1|TRBD1|NA|TRBJ2-7
CSAGRDRSEQYF
TGCAGTGCCGGGCGGGACAGGAGCGAGCAGTACTTC
>TRBV7-2|NA|once|TRBJ2-2
CASSFRRAAPGELFF
TGTGCCAGCAGCTTTCGCAGGGCGGCCCCCGGGGAGCTGTTTTTT
>TRBV2|TRBD1|NA|TRBJ1-6
CASSPPGTGTIGNSPLHF
TGTGCCAGCAGCCCCCCCGGGACAGGGACTATCGGGAATTCACCCCTCCACTTT
>TRBV4-2|NA|NA|TRBJ1-5
CASSQEWVGNQPQHF
TGTGCCAGCAGCCAAGAATGGGTAGGTAATCAGCCCCAGCATTTT
>TRBV18|NA|NA|TRBJ2-3
CASSPSQGAADTQYF
TGTGCCAGCTCACCGAGCCAGGGCGCGGCGGATACGCAGTATTTT
>TRBV5-4|NA|once|TRBJ2-7
CASSRRSSSGEQYF
TGTGCCAGCAGCCGACGCTCGTCATCGGGGGAGCAGTACTTC
>TRBV6-1|NA|once|TRBJ1-1
CASRPGQNTEAFF
TGTGCCAGCAGGCCGGGACAGAACACTGAAGCTTTCTTT
>TRBV19|NA|few|TRBJ2-7
CASSGGPTSWSYEQYF
TGTGCCAGTAGCGGTGGGCCGACCTCATGGTCCTACGAGCAGTACTTC
>TRBV5-4|TRBD1|NA|TRBJ1-6
CASSLGQGGNSPLHF
TGTGCCAGCAGCTTAGGACAGGGAGGAAATTCACCCCTCCACTTT
>TRBV19|NA|NA|TRBJ1-3
CASRQGGSGNTIYF
TGTGCCAGTAGACAGGGAGGCTCTGGAAACACCATATATTTT
>TRBV6-5|TRBD1|NA|TRBJ1-1
CASSFRGRNEAFF
TGTGCCAGCAGTTTTAGGGGGCGGAATGAAGCTTTCTTT
>TRBV6-1|NA|NA|TRBJ1-1
CASSPGGGLNTEAFF
TGTGCCAGCAGCCCCGGGGGGGGATTGAACACTGAAGCTTTCTTT
>TRBV20-1|NA|NA|TRBJ1-6
CSASSSDNSPLHF
TGCAGTGCTAGCAGCAGTGATAATTCACCCCTCCACTTT
>TRBV7-2|NA|NA|TRBJ1-2
CASSLGRDTLYGYTF
TGTGCCAGCAGCTTAGGACGGGACACGCTCTATGGCTACACCTTC
>TRBV5-1|NA|NA|TRBJ2-5
CASSATGTSGETQYF
TGCGCCAGCAGCGCTACAGGGACCTCAGGGGAGACCCAGTACTTC
>TRBV20-1|NA|few|TRBJ1-5
CSARERGGRQPQHF
TGCAGTGCTAGAGAGAGGGGGGGCAGGCAGCCCCAGCATTTT
>TRBV30|NA|NA|TRBJ1-2
CAWSPGVHTF
TGTGCCTGGAGTCCCGGCGTCCACACCTTC
>TRBV6-1|TRBD1|few|TRBJ1-5
CASADRGKQPQHF
TGTGCCAGCGCGGACAGGGGGAAACAGCCCCAGCATTTT
>TRBV29-1|NA|NA|TRBJ1-2
CSVGHLLYGYTF
TGCAGCGTGGGACATCTGCTCTATGGCTACACCTTC
>TRBV20-1|TRBD2|few|TRBJ2-2
CSASGRGWELFF
TGCAGTGCCAGCGGGCGGGGGTGGGAGCTGTTTTTT
>TRBV6-1|NA|NA|TRBJ2-7
CASKGVSHTYEQYF
TGTGCCAGCAAGGGTGTATCCCACACCTACGAGCAGTACTTC
>TRBV27|NA|NA|TRBJ2-3
CASSLRPGRATDTQYF
TGTGCCAGCAGCCTCAGGCCAGGTCGGGCCACAGATACGCAGTATTTT
>TRBV6-2/TRBV6-3|NA|few|TRBJ1-6
CASSYEPPVNSPLHF
TGTGCCAGCAGTTACGAACCTCCCGTGAATTCACCCCTCCACTTT
>TRBV27|NA|NA|TRBJ1-3
CASSLSGIGTIYF
TGTGCCAGCAGTTTATCAGGGATCGGCACCATATATTTT
>TRBV6-1|TRBD1|few|TRBJ1-5
CASSPSRGSNQPQHF
TGTGCCAGCAGCCCCAGCAGGGGGAGCAATCAGCCCCAGCATTTT